This T cell receptor beta chain comes out of a study of blood T cell repertoires in COVID-19. About the research overall: Samples taken during acute and convalescent COVID-19 were collected in the United States, Italy and Spain. The analysed material was cDNA or gDNA that came from T cells, B-cell-depleted T cells, or PBMCs.

The CDR3 totals 16 residues. In germline, CDR1 is LNHDA, CDR2 SQIVND (reference sequence). The V and J ends lost 3 bases and 0 bases respectively, with 14 bases between them. This clone was observed once. Methods used by the authors: The authors estimated nucleated cell counts from reference gene primer amplification. The protocol was immunoSEQ multiplex PCR, while the TCRdb copy is restricted to in-frame clones and leaves out a portion. V, J and clone size derive from that table, while D and trimming were established from the DNA sequence. The sample has some 59,000 clones; about 89% are singletons. This receptor was identified in a man between 60 and 70 years old with acute or convalescent COVID-19. The sample was peripheral blood. V usage is TRBV19 and J usage is TRBJ1-2; D call uncertain. The CDR3 reads CASSIRGSRANYGYTF. The CDR3 region has the DNA TGTGCCAGTAGTATTCGAGGGTCCCGAGCTAACTATGGCTACACCTTC. Full variable domain (rest looked up from reference TRBV19 and TRBJ1-2): DGGITQSPKYLFRKEGQNVTLSCEQNLNHDAMYWYRQDPGQGLRLIYYSQIVNDFQKGDIAEGYSVSREKKESFPLTVTSAQKNPTAFYLCASSIRGSRANYGYTFGSGTRLTVV.